Sequencing of this T cell receptor beta chain was carried out in a study of T cell repertoires in cytomegalovirus infection. Study in general: Public TCR beta signature analysis indicated the presence of both CMV infection and matching HLA type. General study findings and limits: Based on cumulative public TCR beta family frequency, carriers of CMV plus the relevant HLA were identified. The ex vivo response was dominated by HLA-C-restricted CMV-specific TCR beta clonotypes.

Concerning this clonotype itself: Its antigen remains unknown.

TCRdb used MiXCR to reprocess the reads, holding one entry per CDR3 protein. The repertoire holds approximately 750,000 distinct CDR3 sequences, roughly 35% seen once, with around 3% in the top ten. With V trimmed by 3 bases and J by 4 bases, 15 bases remained unmatched. This CDR3 is 18 amino acids long. Germline-derived CDR1 and CDR2 are MDHEN and SYDVKM. Sequenced: PBMCs. This TCR came from a human donor in good health (CMV status not recorded). Some clones in this sample may be carry-over from other donors' samples. The chain combines TRBV28 with TRBJ2-5, with TRBD1 matching 9 bases. Written as DNA, the CDR3 is TGTGCCAGCAGTTTTAGGACAGGGGACCTCGGTCGTCCAGAGACCCAGTACTTC. Translation gives CASSFRTGDLGRPETQYF.